The present T cell receptor (beta chain) was sequenced within a study of cytomegalovirus exposure and HLA in healthy donors. Trimming at V came to 7 bases and at J to 5 bases, leaving 16 bases not matched to a gene. The CDR3 contains 15 residues. Germline V gene sequence: CDR1 SQVTM, CDR2 ANQGSEA. 60 Vbeta and 13 Jbeta primers were used in PCR. Data came from immunoSEQ multiplex PCR; TCRdb stores just in-frame clones and leaves some out. Of 150,000 to 200,000 clones in the sample, 75% to 85% were seen once. The table lists this clone with a few counts. The V gene is TRBV29-1, the J gene TRBJ1-1; 7 bases align to TRBD1. Sample: PBMCs. This TCR was recovered from a woman aged 18-29 years in good health and CMV-seronegative. The CDR3 bases are TGCAGCGCTGCTGCCAGGGGGATGGTGTGGACTGAAGCTTTCTTT. Protein: CSAAARGMVWTEAFF.